This T cell receptor beta chain was identified during a study of regulatory T cells in long-lasting Graves disease. Overall study results and limits: TRBV28, TRBJ1-2 and TRBJ2-5 were segments that persistent disease favored.

Time point defined: persistent/refractory GD, antithyroid drugs over 5 years with positive TRAb. The TCR library was prepared using RNA isolated from PBMCs. Details on this clonotype: The antigen is undetermined. At one of its ends the junction is not consistent with the germline gene, which may arise from a read error.

The germline CDR1 and CDR2 sequences are SGHVS and FQNEAQ. The CDR3 runs 13 residues. The authors built TCR beta libraries using iRepertoire HTBI primers and Arm-PCR of CDR3 regions. TCRdb re-called the multiplex PCR reads through MiXCR, storing one row per CDR3 protein. The sample yields around 400,000 distinct CDR3 sequences, around 20% seen once. This clonotype originated in a female donor with Graves disease. V is TRBV7-8 and J is TRBJ2-7; D is uncertain. Specimen: peripheral blood mononuclear cells (PBMCs), collected when the disease was refractory, from a patient treated with antithyroid drugs. In nucleotides, the CDR3 is TGCGCCAGCAGCCCTCGGACGGAGTACGAGCAGTACTTC. Encoded protein: CASSPRTEYEQYF.